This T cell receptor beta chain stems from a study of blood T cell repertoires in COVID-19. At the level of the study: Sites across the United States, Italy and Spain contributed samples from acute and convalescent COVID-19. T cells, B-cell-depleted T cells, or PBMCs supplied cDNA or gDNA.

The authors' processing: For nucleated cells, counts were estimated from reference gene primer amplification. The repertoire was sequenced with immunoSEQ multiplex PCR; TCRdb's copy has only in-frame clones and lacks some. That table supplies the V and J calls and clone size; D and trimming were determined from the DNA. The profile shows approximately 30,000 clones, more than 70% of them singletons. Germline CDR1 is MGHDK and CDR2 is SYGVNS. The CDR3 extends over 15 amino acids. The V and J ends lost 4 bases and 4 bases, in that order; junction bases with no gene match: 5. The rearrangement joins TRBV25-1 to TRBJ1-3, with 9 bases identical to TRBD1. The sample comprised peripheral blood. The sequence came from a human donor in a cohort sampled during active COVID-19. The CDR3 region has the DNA TGTGCCAGCAGTGTTCGGACAGGGGTAGGAAACACCATATATTTT. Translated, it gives CASSVRTGVGNTIYF.